This T cell receptor beta chain was recovered during a study of blood T cell repertoires in COVID-19. All enrollees were roughly 18 to 95 years old and from under 25 US areas. Here immunoSEQ multiplex PCR was the method, and the copy in TCRdb shows in-frame clones only, minus some. The data show under 300,000 clones, approximately 85% seen once. This TCR was recovered from a woman between 50 and 59 years old who had recovered from COVID-19. Sequencing was carried out using PBMCs or T cells enriched from blood (not recorded which).

CDR3 amino acids: CASSPGTGGGLTYEQYF. The CDR3 region has the DNA TGTGCCAGCAGCCCAGGGACAGGGGGCGGACTGACCTACGAGCAGTACTTC. The rearrangement uses TRBV5-6 and TRBJ2-7; 12 bases are shared with TRBD1. The germline CDR1 and CDR2 sequences are SGHDT and YYEEEE. The CDR3 sequence is 17 residues long. Losses at the gene ends were 4 bases for V and 2 bases for J; bases not matched to a gene: 10. The full variable domain, in which reference TRBV5-6 and TRBJ2-7 provide the parts outside the CDR3, is DAGVTQSPTHLIKTRGQQVTLRCSPKSGHDTVSWYQQALGQGPQFIFQYYEEEERQRGNFPDRFSGHQFPNYSSELNVNALLLGDSALYLCASSPGTGGGLTYEQYFGPGTRLTVT.